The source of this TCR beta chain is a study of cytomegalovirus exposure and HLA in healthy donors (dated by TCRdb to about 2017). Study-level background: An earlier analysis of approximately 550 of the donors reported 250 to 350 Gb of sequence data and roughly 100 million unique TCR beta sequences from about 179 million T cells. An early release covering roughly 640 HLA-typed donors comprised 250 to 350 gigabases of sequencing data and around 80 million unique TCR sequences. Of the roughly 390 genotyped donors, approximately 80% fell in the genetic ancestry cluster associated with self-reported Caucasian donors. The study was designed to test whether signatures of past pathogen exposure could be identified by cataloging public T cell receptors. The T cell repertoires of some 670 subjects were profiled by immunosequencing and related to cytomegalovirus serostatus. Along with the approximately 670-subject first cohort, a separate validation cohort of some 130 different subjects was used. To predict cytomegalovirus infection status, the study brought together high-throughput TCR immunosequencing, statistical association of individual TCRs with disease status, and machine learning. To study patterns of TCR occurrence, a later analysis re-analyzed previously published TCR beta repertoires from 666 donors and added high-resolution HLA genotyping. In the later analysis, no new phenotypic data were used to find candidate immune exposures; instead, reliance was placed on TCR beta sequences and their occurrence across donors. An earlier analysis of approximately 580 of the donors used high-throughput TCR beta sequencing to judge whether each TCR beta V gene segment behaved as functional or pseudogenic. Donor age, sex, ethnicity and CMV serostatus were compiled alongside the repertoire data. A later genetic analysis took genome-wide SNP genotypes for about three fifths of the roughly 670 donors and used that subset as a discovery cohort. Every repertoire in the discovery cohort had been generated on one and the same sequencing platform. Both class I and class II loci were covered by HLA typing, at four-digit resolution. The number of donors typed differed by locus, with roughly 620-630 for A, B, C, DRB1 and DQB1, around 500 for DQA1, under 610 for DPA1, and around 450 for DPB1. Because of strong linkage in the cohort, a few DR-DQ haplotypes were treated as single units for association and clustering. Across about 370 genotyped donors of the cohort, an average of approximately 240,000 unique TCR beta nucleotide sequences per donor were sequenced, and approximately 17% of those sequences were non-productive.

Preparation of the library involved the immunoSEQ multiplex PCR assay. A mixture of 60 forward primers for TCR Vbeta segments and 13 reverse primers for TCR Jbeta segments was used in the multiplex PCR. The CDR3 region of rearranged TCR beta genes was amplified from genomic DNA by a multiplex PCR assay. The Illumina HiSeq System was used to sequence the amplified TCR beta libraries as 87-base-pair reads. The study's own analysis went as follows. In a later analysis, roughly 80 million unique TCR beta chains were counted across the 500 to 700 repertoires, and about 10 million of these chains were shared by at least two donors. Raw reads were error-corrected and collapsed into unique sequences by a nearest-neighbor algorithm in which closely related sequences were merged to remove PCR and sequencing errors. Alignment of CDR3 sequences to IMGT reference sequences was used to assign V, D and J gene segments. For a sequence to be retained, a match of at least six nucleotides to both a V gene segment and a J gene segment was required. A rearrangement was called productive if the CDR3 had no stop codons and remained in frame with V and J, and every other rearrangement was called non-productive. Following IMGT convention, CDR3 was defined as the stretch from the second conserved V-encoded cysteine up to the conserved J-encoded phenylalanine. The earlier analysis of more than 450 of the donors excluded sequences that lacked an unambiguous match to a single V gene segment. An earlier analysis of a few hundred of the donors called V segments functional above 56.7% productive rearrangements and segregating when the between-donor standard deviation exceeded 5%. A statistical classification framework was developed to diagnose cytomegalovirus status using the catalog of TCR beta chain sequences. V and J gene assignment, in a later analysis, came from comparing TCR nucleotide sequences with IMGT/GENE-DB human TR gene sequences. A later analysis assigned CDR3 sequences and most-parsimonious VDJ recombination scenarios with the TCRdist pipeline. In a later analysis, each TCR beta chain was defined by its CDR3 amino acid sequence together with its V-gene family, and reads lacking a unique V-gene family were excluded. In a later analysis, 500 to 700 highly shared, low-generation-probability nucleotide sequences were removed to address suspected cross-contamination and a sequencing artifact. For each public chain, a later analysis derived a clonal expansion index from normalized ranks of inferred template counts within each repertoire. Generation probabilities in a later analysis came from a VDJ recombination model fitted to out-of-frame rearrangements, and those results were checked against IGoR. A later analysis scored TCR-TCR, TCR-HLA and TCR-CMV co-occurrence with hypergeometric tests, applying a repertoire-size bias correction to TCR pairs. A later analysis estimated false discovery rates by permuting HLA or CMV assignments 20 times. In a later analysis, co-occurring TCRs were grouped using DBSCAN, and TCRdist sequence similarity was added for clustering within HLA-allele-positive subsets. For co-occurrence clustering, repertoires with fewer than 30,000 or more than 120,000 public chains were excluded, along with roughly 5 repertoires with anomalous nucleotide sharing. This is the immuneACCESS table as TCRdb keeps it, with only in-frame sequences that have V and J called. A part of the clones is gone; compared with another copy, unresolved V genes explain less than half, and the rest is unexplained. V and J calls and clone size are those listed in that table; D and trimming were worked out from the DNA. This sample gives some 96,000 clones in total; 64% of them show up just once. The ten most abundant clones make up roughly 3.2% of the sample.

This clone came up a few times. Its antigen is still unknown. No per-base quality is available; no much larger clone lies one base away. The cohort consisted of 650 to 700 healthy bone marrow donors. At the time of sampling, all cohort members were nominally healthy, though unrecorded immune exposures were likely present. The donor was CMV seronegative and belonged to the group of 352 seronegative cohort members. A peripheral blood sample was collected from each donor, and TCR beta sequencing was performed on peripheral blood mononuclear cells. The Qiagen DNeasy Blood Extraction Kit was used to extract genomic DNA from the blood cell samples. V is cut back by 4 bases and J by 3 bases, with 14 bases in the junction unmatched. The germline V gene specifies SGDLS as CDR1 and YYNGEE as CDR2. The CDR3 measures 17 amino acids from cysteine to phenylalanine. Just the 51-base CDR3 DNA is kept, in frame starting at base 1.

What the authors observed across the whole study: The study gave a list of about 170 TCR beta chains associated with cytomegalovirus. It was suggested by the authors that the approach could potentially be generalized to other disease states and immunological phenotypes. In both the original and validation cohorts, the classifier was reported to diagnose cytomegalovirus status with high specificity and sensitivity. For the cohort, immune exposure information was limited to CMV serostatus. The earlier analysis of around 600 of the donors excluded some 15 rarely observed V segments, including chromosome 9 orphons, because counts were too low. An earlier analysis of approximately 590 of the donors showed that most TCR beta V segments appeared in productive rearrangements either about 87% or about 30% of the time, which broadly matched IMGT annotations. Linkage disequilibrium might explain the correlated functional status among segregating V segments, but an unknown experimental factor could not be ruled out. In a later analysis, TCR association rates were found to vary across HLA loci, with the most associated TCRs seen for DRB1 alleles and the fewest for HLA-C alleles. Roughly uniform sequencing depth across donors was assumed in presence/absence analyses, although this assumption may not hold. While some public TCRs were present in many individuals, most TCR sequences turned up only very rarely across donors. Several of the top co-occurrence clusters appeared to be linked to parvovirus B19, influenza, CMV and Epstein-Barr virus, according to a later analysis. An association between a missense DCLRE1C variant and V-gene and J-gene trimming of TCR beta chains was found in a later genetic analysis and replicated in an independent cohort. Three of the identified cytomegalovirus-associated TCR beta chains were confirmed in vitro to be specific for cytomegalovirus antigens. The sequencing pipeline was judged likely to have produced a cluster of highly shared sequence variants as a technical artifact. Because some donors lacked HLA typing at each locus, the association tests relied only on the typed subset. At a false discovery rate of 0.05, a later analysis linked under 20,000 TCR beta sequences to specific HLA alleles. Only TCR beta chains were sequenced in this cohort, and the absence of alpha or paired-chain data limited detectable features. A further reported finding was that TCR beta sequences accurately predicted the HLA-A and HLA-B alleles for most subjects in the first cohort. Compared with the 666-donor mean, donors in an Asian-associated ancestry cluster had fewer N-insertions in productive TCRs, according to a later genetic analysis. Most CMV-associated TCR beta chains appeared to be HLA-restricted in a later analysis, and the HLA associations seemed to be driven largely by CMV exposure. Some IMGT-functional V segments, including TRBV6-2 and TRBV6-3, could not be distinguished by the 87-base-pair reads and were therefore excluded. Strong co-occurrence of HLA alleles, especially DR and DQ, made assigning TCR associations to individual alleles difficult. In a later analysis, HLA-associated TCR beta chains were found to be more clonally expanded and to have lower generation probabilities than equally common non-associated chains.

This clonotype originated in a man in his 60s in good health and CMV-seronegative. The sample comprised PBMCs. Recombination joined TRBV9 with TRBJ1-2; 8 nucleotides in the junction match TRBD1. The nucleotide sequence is TGTGCCAGCAGCCCTCCCCTTTGGCAGGGGGCGGACTATGGCTACACCTTC. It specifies CASSPPLWQGADYGYTF.